This T cell receptor beta chain derives from a study of CD8 T cells in Susac syndrome (dated by TCRdb to the late 2010s). Describing the broader study: Repertoire sequencing was used to test whether CD8+ T cell activation and differentiation in Susac syndrome was antigen driven. Overall results and qualifications from the work: The number of individuals in the TCR sequencing and HLA analysis was acknowledged as relatively small.

Peripheral blood CD8+ and CD4+ T cells from healthy donors, Susac syndrome patients and multiple sclerosis patients were profiled using high-throughput TCR beta sequencing. The multiple sclerosis controls were treatment-naive patients who had stable or active relapsing-remitting disease and met the revised McDonald criteria. Bulk CD8+ and CD4+ T cells were purified by magnetic negative isolation, while CD8+ TEMRA cells were enriched using FACS. Blood was collected in EDTA tubes and processed within 24 hours, with PBMCs isolated through density gradient centrifugation. PBMCs intended for TCR sequencing were cryopreserved in liquid nitrogen and were subsequently thawed in a 37 degrees C water bath. A purity of at least 90% was achieved for sorted or isolated CD4+, CD8+ and CD8+ TEMRA cells. RNA was extracted using the RNeasy kit, and about 0.45 to 1 microgram was reverse transcribed with random hexamers. The immunoSEQ multiplex PCR assay, which covers 54 Vbeta and 13 Jbeta segments, was used to amplify TCR beta CDR3 regions. To correct PCR amplification bias, a synthetic template baseline was used for both primer optimization and computational correction. Per the authors' processing: Reads were assigned to V, D and J genes according to IMGT and analyzed in immunoSEQ Analyzer, with only productive sequences retained. Clonality was calculated as one minus the Shannon entropy normalized by log2 of the number of productive unique sequences. Public and private clones were assessed among the 100 most prevalent clones of each patient and control. Clones were defined as Susac-specific when absent from the healthy and MS cohorts, from about a thousand published viral clones and from other ImmuneACCESS disease sequences. TCRdb cleaned the public reads at Q25 with fastp, built clones with MiXCR and kept in-frame beta chains. Each CDR3 protein appears once, grouped with its most common genes and DNA. The V and J calls and clone size come from TCRdb's table, not from the authors' own analysis. In all, the sample holds about 140,000 distinct CDR3 sequences, and around 96% of those were seen once. Of the sample, about 0.11% is held by the ten largest clones.

V lost 0 bases and J lost 3 bases; the stretch between them is 22 bases long. Looking up the germline V gene yields CDR1 SGHRS and CDR2 YFSETQ. From the cysteine up to the phenylalanine, the CDR3 has a length of 18 residues. Only CDR3 DNA is held: 54 bases, read in frame from base 1. Note on this clonotype: It lacks a known antigen. No base-level quality is on record; no much larger clone is a single base apart.

Sequences were obtained from CD4+ T cells from PBMCs. Rearrangement joined TRBV5-1 to TRBJ2-7; TRBD1 is perhaps the D gene, given 6 matching bases. The receptor's source is a human donor with multiple sclerosis. The CDR3 loop reads CASSLARGGPKTGYEQYF. The DNA sequence reads TGCGCCAGCAGCTTGGCCCGGGGTGGGCCCAAGACAGGCTACGAGCAGTACTTC. Reference TRBV5-1 and TRBJ2-7 proteins supply the regions before and after the CDR3; the full variable domain is: KAGVTQTPRYLIKTRGQQVTLSCSPISGHRSVSWYQQTPGQGLQFLFEYFSETQRNKGNFPGRFSGRQFSNSRSEMNVSTLELGDSALYLCASSLARGGPKTGYEQYFGPGTRLTVT.